The 14 T cell receptor beta chains listed next were all sequenced from one sample in a study of tumor and adjacent non-tumor tissue in lung cancer. The library came from three nested PCR rounds adapted from ARM-PCR protocols. TCRdb ran MiXCR on the multiplex PCR reads and lists one entry per CDR3 protein. The data show under 95,000 distinct CDR3 sequences, with 61% seen just once and about 15% held by the top ten. The template was RNA from unsorted bulk tissue. Sequenced: lung tumor tissue. The receptors were sampled from an older man with non-small cell lung cancer.

The J gene is TRBJ2-1, the V gene TRBV29-1; D is uncertain. CDR3 length: 15 residues. V was cut by 2 bases and J by 7 bases, with 18 bases left in between. CDR1 and CDR2 from the germline V gene are SQVTM and ANQGSEA. This chain's CDR3 is CSVEKGKVRWNEQFF. The CDR3 DNA reads TGCAGCGTTGAAAAGGGAAAGGTCAGGTGGAATGAGCAGTTCTTC.

Regarding this clonotype: Just one base apart from a much larger clone, this may be a read error. CDR3 nucleotide sequence: TGTGCCAGCAGCTTTACGAGGGACGAGACCCAGTGCTTC. Translation gives CASSFTRDETQCF. The chain uses TRBV7-8 and TRBJ2-5; D may match TRBD1 or TRBD2 (5 bases each). There are 13 residues in the CDR3. Germline V lookup: CDR1 SGHVS, CDR2 FQNEAQ.

As regards this clonotype: This CDR3 fails to terminate in the conserved phenylalanine or tryptophan, so it likely reflects a read error. Because the CDR3's place on the DNA is in doubt, the DNA is left out and the CDR3 is given as listed by TCRdb. V usage is TRBV29-1 and J usage is TRBJ2-7. From germline, CDR1 is SQVTM and CDR2 ANQGSEA. Counting both end residues, the CDR3 totals 12 amino acids. This CDR3 is CSVQGNSYEQYL.

This clonotype was observed a few times. A single base separates this from a much larger clone, so it may be a read error. This chain connects TRBV6-5 to TRBJ2-3; the D gene is possibly TRBD2 (5 bases). The CDR3 runs 14 residues. From germline, CDR1 is MNHEY and CDR2 SVGAGI. The V end was cut by 6 bases, the J end by 3 bases, with 13 bases between. The CDR3 DNA is TGTGCCAGCAGGGTAGGGAGTAGGACAGATACGCAGTATTTT. This encodes CASRVGSRTDTQYF.

The V gene is TRBV15, the J gene TRBJ2-3; 10 bases fit TRBD2. Germline V gene data show CDR1 as LNHNV and CDR2 as YYDKDF (reference sequence). The CDR3 is 16 amino acids. V gave up 4 bases and J gave up 2 bases; unmatched junction bases: 6. The CDR3 nucleotides read TGTGCCACCAGCACAGAAGCGGGGGGGCACACAGATACGCAGTATTTT. Translating it yields CATSTEAGGHTDTQYF.

J is TRBJ1-1 and V is TRBV30; D not certain. Trimming removed 2 bases from V and 5 bases from J, with 12 bases in between. The CDR3 has 13 residues. In germline, CDR1 is GTSNPN, CDR2 SVGIG (reference sequence). The CDR3 region is CAWSWGGKTEAFF. CDR3 sequence (DNA): TGTGCCTGGAGTTGGGGAGGGAAAACTGAAGCTTTCTTT.

Regarding this clonotype: A much larger clone differs from this one at a single base, so this may be a read error. The chain is built from TRBV4-1 and TRBJ2-7; 7 bases align to TRBD1. This CDR3 is 14 amino acids long. From germline, CDR1 is MGHRA and CDR2 YSYEKL. DNA of the CDR3: TGCGCCAGCAGCCATCCCTTGTACAGGGGCGAGCGGTACTTC. This codes for CASSHPLYRGERYF.

In regard to this clonotype: Given a much more abundant clone one base away, this may be a read error. In this CDR3 the conserved last residue, phenylalanine or tryptophan, is missing, so a read error is likely. The chain carries TRBV7-8 and TRBJ2-5; TRBD1 matches at 7 bases. CDR1 is SGHVS, CDR2 FQNEAQ, per germline. V shed 2 bases, J shed 2 bases, and the junction held 5 bases outside the gene matches. There are 15 residues in the CDR3. CDR3 DNA: TGTGCCAGCAGCTTATCTCTGACAGGGCAAGAGACCCAGTACATC. Translation gives CASSLSLTGQETQYI.

The CDR3 here is CASREFNMNTEAFF. As DNA, the CDR3 is TGTGCCAGCAGGGAGTTTAACATGAACACTGAAGCTTTCTTT. The chain is built from TRBV6-1 and TRBJ1-1; D remains ambiguous. Trimming removed 6 bases at V and 0 bases at J, with 11 bases between. Germline V gene lookup returns CDR1 MNHNS and CDR2 SASEGT. The CDR3 covers 14 residues.

Turning to this clonotype: A much larger clone differs from this one at a single base, so this may be a read error. The rearrangement links TRBV12-3 or TRBV12-4 to TRBJ2-5; 9 bases map to TRBD1. This CDR3 contains 15 residues. The CDR3 region is CANSFTGGGQETQYF. CDR3 in DNA: TGTGCCAACAGTTTCACAGGGGGCGGGCAAGAGACCCAGTACTTC.

This clonotype was recorded only once. Given the absence of the conserved phenylalanine or tryptophan at the CDR3 end, a read error is likely. The chain uses TRBV20-1 and TRBJ1-2, with a possible D match to TRBD1 (5 bases). The germline gives CDR1 DFQATT, CDR2 SNEGSKA (reference sequence). This CDR3 has 14 residues. Trimming shortened V by 0 bases and J by 2 bases, and 10 bases separated the two germline ends. CDR3 DNA sequence: TGCAGTGCTAGAGATAGCGGGACCAACTATGGCTACACCTCC. It specifies CSARDSGTNYGYTS.

As for this clonotype: Just one base apart from a much larger clone, this may be a read error. The V call is TRBV5-1, the J call TRBJ2-7; 8 bases fit TRBD2. Germline V gives CDR1 SGHRS, CDR2 YFSETQ. CDR3 length: 13 residues. As DNA, the CDR3 is TGCTCCAGCAGCCATAGCGGGAACGACGAGCAGTACTTC. Residues: CSSSHSGNDEQYF.

Note on this clonotype: At one of its ends the junction is not consistent with the germline gene, which may arise from a read error. The rearrangement links TRBV11-2 to TRBJ2-7; D possibly uses TRBD1 or TRBD2 (6 bases each). From germline, CDR1 is SGHAT and CDR2 FQNNGV. There are 16 residues in the CDR3. This CDR3 is CASSLGGSGDAYMQYF. As DNA, the CDR3 is TGCGCCAGCAGCTTAGGGGGTAGCGGAGATGCCTACATGCAGTACTTC.

This clonotype was seen more than once but under ten times. A much bigger clone sits one base away, suggesting this may be a read error. Likely a read error: the CDR3 ends without its conserved phenylalanine or tryptophan. The chain uses TRBV6-6 and TRBJ1-2, with 7 bases fitting TRBD1. The CDR3 runs to 14 residues. Germline V gene lookup returns CDR1 MNHNY and CDR2 SVGAGI (reference sequence). Losses at the gene ends were 6 bases for V and 4 bases for J; bases not matched to a gene: 8. For the CDR3, the DNA is TGTGCCAGCAGCCACAGGGGCGAGCCCTATGGCTACACCCTC. This gives the protein CASSHRGEPYGYTL.